This TCR beta chain was identified during a study of OX40 agonist ivuxolimab in advanced cancers. Per germline, CDR1 SEHNR and CDR2 FQNEAQ (reference sequence). V lost 1 base and J lost 5, with 14 bases in between. The CDR3 is 15 amino acids. Profiling relied on immunoSEQ multiplex PCR, and the TCRdb table lists in-frame clones only, not all of them. This sample has under 15,000 clones, with about 90% found just once. The TCR comes from an adult with an advanced solid tumor such as melanoma, head and neck, liver or kidney cancer. The specimen was CD4+ or CD8+ T cells sorted from blood, collected in a trial of the OX40 agonist ivuxolimab. The chain recombines TRBV7-9 with TRBJ1-1, with a tentative D call TRBD1 (6 bases). The CDR3, as DNA: TGTGCCAGCAGCTTAGTGGGCTCAGGGGATACTGAAGCTTTCTTT. Translated, it gives CASSLVGSGDTEAFF.